These 15 T cell receptor beta chains came from one sample sequenced in a study of cytomegalovirus exposure and HLA in healthy donors. Researchers ran the PCR with 60 Vbeta and 13 Jbeta primers. Produced via immunoSEQ multiplex PCR; TCRdb's table is partial and in-frame only. This sample has approximately 210,000 clones, with over 70% found just once. The source material was PBMCs. All receptors come from a man younger than 45 in good health and CMV-seronegative.

V is TRBV4-2 and J is TRBJ2-3, with 10 bases lining up with TRBD2. Germline V gene lookup returns CDR1 LGHNA and CDR2 YNFKEQ. This CDR3 comprises 18 residues. The V and J ends lost 0 bases and 0 bases, in that order; junction bases with no gene match: 6. DNA of the CDR3: TGTGCCAGCAGCCAAGATCAAGCGGGAGGGCCTAGCACAGATACGCAGTATTTT. Its translation: CASSQDQAGGPSTDTQYF.

V usage is TRBV2 and J usage is TRBJ2-3, with unresolved D. Trimming removed 10 bases from V and 1 base from J, with 12 bases in between. Germline CDR1 SNHLY, CDR2 FYNNEI. CDR3 length equals 13 residues. CDR3: CANSIEGTDTQYF. CDR3 nucleotides: TGTGCCAACTCCATTGAGGGCACAGATACGCAGTATTTT.

This chain links TRBV28 with TRBJ1-2, with D perhaps TRBD1 (5 bases). CDR1 and CDR2 (germline): MDHEN, SYDVKM. V was pared by 6 bases and J by 8 bases, with 16 bases between. This CDR3 is built from 13 residues. The chain's CDR3 is CASRGGWGQGYTF. Written as DNA, the CDR3 is TGTGCCAGCAGGGGGGGGTGGGGTCAAGGCTACACCTTC.

This chain links TRBV18 with TRBJ1-4, with unresolved D. The CDR3 extends over 10 amino acids. With 6 bases removed from V and 8 bases from J, the gap between germline ends came to 4 bases. Germline assignment: CDR1 KGHSH and CDR2 LQKENI. The CDR3 DNA sequence: TGTGCCAGCTCCAGGGAAAAACTGTTTTTT. Its protein is CASSREKLFF. The variable domain in full, completed from reference TRBV18 and TRBJ1-4, reads NAGVMQNPRHLVRRRGQEARLRCSPMKGHSHVYWYRQLPEEGLKFMVYLQKENIIDESGMPKERFSAEFPKEGPSILRIQQVVRGDSAAYFCASSREKLFFGSGTQLSVL.

The rearrangement links TRBV5-4 to TRBJ2-1, with D possibly being TRBD1 (6 bases). This CDR3 has 14 amino acids. Looked up from germline, CDR1 is SGHNT and CDR2 is YYREEE (reference sequence). Trimming stripped 2 bases from V and 6 bases from J, with 12 bases between. The CDR3 is CASSFRGNLNEQFF. Written as DNA, the CDR3 is TGTGCCAGCAGCTTCAGGGGAAATCTCAATGAGCAGTTCTTC. Using reference TRBV5-4 and TRBJ2-1 for the parts outside the CDR3, the full variable domain is ETGVTQSPTHLIKTRGQQVTLRCSSQSGHNTVSWYQQALGQGPQFIFQYYREEENGRGNFPPRFSGLQFPNYSSELNVNALELDDSALYLCASSFRGNLNEQFFGPGTRLTVL.

The chain carries TRBV4-2 and TRBJ1-6; 7 nucleotides line up with TRBD1. CDR3 size: 17 residues. Trimming at V came to 7 bases and at J to 4 bases, leaving 13 bases not matched to a gene. The germline V gene has CDR1 LGHNA and CDR2 YNFKEQ. The CDR3 spells CASKNNRDSPYNSPLHF. Written as DNA, the CDR3 is TGTGCCAGCAAAAACAATCGGGACAGCCCTTATAATTCACCCCTCCACTTT.

V and J are TRBV28 and TRBJ1-1, with 9 bases identical to TRBD1. This CDR3 spans 13 amino acids. Germline V gene lookup returns CDR1 MDHEN and CDR2 SYDVKM. V gave up 7 bases and J gave up 4 bases; unmatched junction bases: 4. Here the CDR3 reads CASTTGGRTEAFF. Here the CDR3 DNA reads TGTGCCAGCACAACAGGGGGCCGCACTGAAGCTTTCTTT.

The chain employs TRBV5-5 and TRBJ2-7; D unresolved. Germline lookup yields CDR1 SGHKS and CDR2 YYEKEE (reference sequence). V lost 1 base and J 4 bases, leaving 15 bases between the germline ends. The CDR3 runs to 15 residues. CDR3 coding DNA: TGTGCCAGCAGCTTGAAGGCGGATTTGGGTTACGAGCAGTACTTC. Protein: CASSLKADLGYEQYF.

Only one count was recorded for this clone. The rearrangement uses TRBV5-4 and TRBJ2-1; 11 bases match TRBD2. Germline CDR1 reads SGHNT; CDR2 reads YYREEE (reference sequence). The length of the CDR3 is 17 residues. J gave up 4 bases and V 3 bases, and 9 bases lay outside the gene matches. In nucleotides, the CDR3 is TGTGCCAGCAGCTCCGAGCCGACTAGCGGGGTGTACAATGAGCAGTTCTTC. Its protein product is CASSSEPTSGVYNEQFF.

The chain combines TRBV19 with TRBJ1-5; no firm D call. There are 16 residues in the CDR3. The V end lost 6 bases, the J end lost 0 bases, and 15 bases lay between the germline ends. Looked up from germline, CDR1 is LNHDA and CDR2 is SQIVND (reference sequence). CDR3 residues: CASSTPRSYSNQPQHF. The CDR3 coding sequence is TGTGCCAGTAGCACCCCCCGTTCCTATAGCAATCAGCCCCAGCATTTT.

This clone was recorded only once. The genes are TRBV29-1 and TRBJ1-4, with a weak D call TRBD1 (5 bases). CDR1 is SQVTM and CDR2 is ANQGSEA in the germline V gene. Trimming cost V 5 bases and J 1 base, with 5 bases left between them. This CDR3 has 12 residues. CDR3 in amino acids: CSVRGTNEKLFF. The CDR3 nucleotides are TGCAGCGTTAGGGGAACTAATGAAAAACTGTTTTTT.

The CDR3 DNA is TGCGCCAGCAGGACTTCAGCCGGGTACGAGCAGTACTTC. This translates into CASRTSAGYEQYF. The chain couples TRBV5-1 to TRBJ2-7; no reliable D call. Trimming took 5 bases from V and 4 from J, leaving 13 bases between them. Per germline, CDR1 SGHRS and CDR2 YFSETQ. The CDR3 extends over 13 amino acids.

The chain combines TRBV25-1 with TRBJ1-5; D gene unclear. The germline gives CDR1 MGHDK, CDR2 SYGVNS. The CDR3 runs to 12 residues. The germline V and J ends were trimmed by 3 bases and 6 bases, with 6 bases remaining between them. CDR3 sequence (DNA): TGTGCCAGCAGTGAGGGCAGTCAGCCCCAGCATTTT. Translation gives CASSEGSQPQHF.

The rearrangement uses TRBV7-6 and TRBJ1-6; TRBD1 matches at 7 bases. The CDR3 is 16 residues long. The germline V gene has CDR1 SGHVS and CDR2 FNYEAQ. V shed 5 bases, J shed 7 bases, and the junction held 11 bases outside the gene matches. The CDR3 spells CASSLGTGELNSPLHF. In DNA, the CDR3 is TGTGCCAGCAGCCTAGGAACAGGGGAATTAAATTCACCCCTCCACTTT. The full variable domain, rest sourced from reference TRBV7-6 and TRBJ1-6, is GAGVSQSPRYKVTKRGQDVALRCDPISGHVSLYWYRQALGQGPEFLTYFNYEAQQDKSGLPNDRFSAERPEGSISTLTIQRTEQRDSAMYRCASSLGTGELNSPLHFGNGTRLTVT.

CDR3 bases: TGTGCCAGCAGCCGGAGCGGGGTCTCCTACAATGAGCAGTTCTTC. Residues: CASSRSGVSYNEQFF. The chain is built from TRBV7-2 and TRBJ2-1; 7 bases line up with TRBD2. The V segment lost 5 bases and the J segment 0 bases; nucleotides outside the gene matches: 4. This CDR3 is 15 amino acids long. Germline-derived CDR1 and CDR2 are SGHTA and FQGNSA. Combining the CDR3 with reference TRBV7-2 and TRBJ2-1 gives the whole variable domain GAGVSQSPSNKVTEKGKDVELRCDPISGHTALYWYRQSLGQGLEFLIYFQGNSAPDKSGLPSDRFSAERTGGSVSTLTIQRTQQEDSAVYLCASSRSGVSYNEQFFGPGTRLTVL.